These 8 T cell receptor beta chains came from one sample sequenced in a study of shared clonotypes between healthy human individuals. Measured with immunoSEQ multiplex PCR; TCRdb has only the in-frame clones, and not every one. The sample records 2 million to 2.5 million clones, about 92% being singletons. The sample consisted of naive CD4+ T cells from PBMCs. Subset reported: CD45RA+ positively selected. The receptors stem from a man aged 18 to 29 in good health. Some clones in this sample may be carry-over from other donors' samples.

The rearrangement uses TRBV28 and TRBJ2-5; 11 nucleotides agree with TRBD2. Germline V gene data show CDR1 as MDHEN and CDR2 as SYDVKM. CDR3 length equals 17 residues. V shed 7 bases, J shed 4 bases, and the junction held 14 bases outside the gene matches. CDR3 bases: TGTGCCAGCACCCTAGGATTGACTAGCGGGACATCAGAGACCCAGTACTTC. Translating gives CASTLGLTSGTSETQYF.

The chain carries TRBV7-6 and TRBJ2-1; D not certain. Looked up from germline, CDR1 is SGHVS and CDR2 is FNYEAQ. The V end was cut by 1 base, the J end by 8 bases, with 3 bases between. This CDR3 is 11 amino acids long. As DNA, the CDR3 is TGTGCCAGCAGCTTAGGAGATGAGCAGTTCTTC. Its translation is CASSLGDEQFF.

This chain links TRBV6-5 with TRBJ2-7, with a weak D call TRBD1 (5 bases). Germline CDR1 and CDR2: MNHEY and SVGAGI. This CDR3 has 15 residues. The V end was cut by 3 bases, the J end by 2 bases, with 14 bases between. The CDR3 region has the DNA TGTGCCAGCAGTTATGCCCACCCCAGGGCCTACGAGCAGTACTTC. As protein: CASSYAHPRAYEQYF.

This clone came up once. The CDR3 here is CASSLLSKGTNEKLFF. In DNA form, the CDR3 reads TGTGCCAGCAGCTTGCTATCCAAGGGAACTAATGAAAAACTGTTTTTT. The rearrangement links TRBV5-4 to TRBJ1-4, with D unresolved. The ends were cut back, 1 base at V and 1 base at J, with 11 bases in the middle. Germline V gene lookup returns CDR1 SGHNT and CDR2 YYREEE (reference sequence). This CDR3 has 16 amino acids. Filled out from reference TRBV5-4 and TRBJ1-4, the complete variable domain reads ETGVTQSPTHLIKTRGQQVTLRCSSQSGHNTVSWYQQALGQGPQFIFQYYREEENGRGNFPPRFSGLQFPNYSSELNVNALELDDSALYLCASSLLSKGTNEKLFFGSGTQLSVL.

As regards this clone: The sample has other DNA sequences that encode this CDR3 too. The chain is built from TRBV27 and TRBJ1-1; possibly TRBD1 for D (6 bases). Germline V lookup: CDR1 MNHEY, CDR2 SMNVEV (reference sequence). The CDR3 runs to 15 residues. V lost 1 base and J 0 bases, leaving 9 bases between the germline ends. CDR3: CASSLFGQMNTEAFF. CDR3 nucleotide sequence: TGTGCCAGCAGTTTATTCGGACAGATGAACACTGAAGCTTTCTTT.

The chain is built from TRBV5-1 and TRBJ2-2; D may be TRBD2 (7 bases). CDR3 size: 16 residues. Germline CDR1 SGHRS, CDR2 YFSETQ. V lost 0 bases, J lost 7 bases, and 16 bases lay in between. CDR3 sequence (DNA): TGCGCCAGCAGCTTGGAAGGGCGGGGGCGAAGCGGGGAGCTGTTTTTT. Protein product: CASSLEGRGRSGELFF. Looking up the rest from reference TRBV5-1 and TRBJ2-2 gives the full variable domain: KAGVTQTPRYLIKTRGQQVTLSCSPISGHRSVSWYQQTPGQGLQFLFEYFSETQRNKGNFPGRFSGRQFSNSRSEMNVSTLELGDSALYLCASSLEGRGRSGELFFGEGSRLTVL.

The gene calls are TRBV21-1 and TRBJ2-3; the D call of TRBD1 is as the table states it, not checked on the DNA. TRBV21-1 is classified as a pseudogene. The CDR3 extends over 16 amino acids. The CDR3 sequence is CASSPSSGRGTDTQYF. The CDR3 DNA is TGTGCCAGCAGCCCATCCTCGGGCAGGGGCACAGATACGCAGTATTTT.

The V and J genes are TRBV7-2 and TRBJ2-7; 12 bases align to TRBD2. Germline trimming cut 1 base from V and 4 bases from J; bases unmatched to any gene: 2. Germline V CDR1 and CDR2: SGHTA, FQGNSA. There are 15 residues in the CDR3. The DNA of the CDR3 is TGTGCCAGCAGCTTAGTGACTAGCGGGAGTTACGAGCAGTACTTC. This gives the protein CASSLVTSGSYEQYF.